This T cell receptor beta chain was identified during a study of shared clonotypes between healthy human individuals. Study-level findings and limits: With a handful of donors compared, 5% to 5.5% of naive CD4 clonotypes were shared.

Note on this clone: What it binds is not known.

TCRdb's table, derived via immunoSEQ multiplex PCR, lists solely in-frame clones and lacks some. The sample holds a few million clones, approximately 92% seen once. Germline V CDR1 and CDR2: MRHNA, SNTAGT. CDR3 length: 18 amino acids. Trimming cost V 7 bases and J 6 bases, with 30 bases left between them. This TCR came from a man aged 18 to 30 in good health. This chain links TRBV6-4 with TRBJ1-1; D remains ambiguous. Sequencing was carried out using naive CD4+ T cells sorted from blood. Indicated subset: CD45RA+ positively selected. CDR3 in DNA: TGTGCCAGCAAACCCTGTCGTCGAAGGGCAGCCCCTAACCCTGAAGCTTTCTTT. This sequence encodes CASKPCRRRAAPNPEAFF.